This is a list of T cell receptor beta chains from one sample in a study of metastatic and nonmetastatic thyroid tumors. TCRdb re-clonotyped the PCR reads via MiXCR. The data contain approximately 31,000 clones, around 30% of them singletons. Material: blood. These receptors all stem from a female donor with papillary thyroid cancer or a benign thyroid nodule (not recorded which). Some clones in this sample may be carry-over from other donors' samples. CDR3s include the opening cysteine and the closing phenylalanine or tryptophan. Fields, in order: clone size, D gene, V gene, J gene, CDR3 DNA, CDR3 protein. The D gene is left open where the match is weak. Clone size is stated in some rows and not others, as once, few, many or a class when expanded.

NA,NA,TRBV20-1,TRBJ2-1,TGCAGTGCTAGAGAGCCGGGGGCGGGAGCGTTTGGCTCCTACAATGAGCAGTTCTTC,CSAREPGAGAFGSYNEQFF
many,NA,TRBV10-3,TRBJ2-6,TGTGCCATCAGTGAGTCGGCTGGCTCTGGGGCCAACGTCCTGACTTTC,CAISESAGSGANVLTF
NA,NA,TRBV2,TRBJ1-1,TGTGCCAGCAGTCGGGGCCTGGGTGTGGGGGCGCGGGTTGAAGCTTTCTTT,CASSRGLGVGARVEAFF
NA,NA,TRBV19,TRBJ2-7,TGTTCCAGTAGTATCGGTCAGTGCTCCTACGAGCAGTACTTC,CSSSIGQCSYEQYF
many,NA,TRBV5-1,TRBJ2-7,TGCGCCAGCAGCTTGCAGGACTCGACCTACGAGCAGTACTTC,CASSLQDSTYEQYF
medium-sized,NA,TRBV9,TRBJ2-1,TGTGCCAGCAAGGCGTTAATGGGGAATGAGCAGTTCTTC,CASKALMGNEQFF
once,TRBD1,TRBV5-1,TRBJ1-2,TGCGCCAGCAGCCAGACAGGGAGGGATGGCTACACCTTC,CASSQTGRDGYTF
NA,TRBD1,TRBV20-1,TRBJ1-1,TGCAGTGCTTGGACAGGGATGAACACTGAAGCTTTCTTT,CSAWTGMNTEAFF
many,NA,TRBV5-6,TRBJ2-1,TGTGCCAGCAGCTTGGGCGGGACAACCTACAATGAGCAGTTCTTC,CASSLGGTTYNEQFF
many,NA,TRBV6-4,TRBJ1-4,TGTGCCAGCACCCTCAGGGTGGTTGGCGCCACAACTAATGAAAAACTGTTTTTT,CASTLRVVGATTNEKLFF
many,TRBD2,TRBV5-1,TRBJ2-5,TGCGCCAGCAGCTTGCTAGCGGACCAAGAGACCCAGTACTTC,CASSLLADQETQYF
many,NA,TRBV5-1,TRBJ2-3,TGCGCCAGCAGCTTGGAGGGGCGGACAGATACGCAGTATTTT,CASSLEGRTDTQYF
NA,NA,TRBV27,TRBJ1-6,TGTGCCAGCAGTACCCAGTGGTTGGATTCACCCCTCCACTTT,CASSTQWLDSPLHF
many,NA,TRBV18,TRBJ1-1,TGTGCCAGCTCACCGTATAGGCCGGGGAAGAGGACTGAAGCTTTCTTT,CASSPYRPGKRTEAFF
many,TRBD1,TRBV4-3,TRBJ2-3,TGCGCCAGCAGCCAAGAGGGGACAGCCACAGATACGCAGTATTTT,CASSQEGTATDTQYF
NA,TRBD1,TRBV5-1,TRBJ2-7,TGCGCCAGCAGCTTGAGCGGGACAGGGGGGTACGAGCAGTACTTC,CASSLSGTGGYEQYF
NA,NA,TRBV11-1,TRBJ2-7,TGTGCCAGCATCTTACCATCCCTTGGAGCGGAGTACTCCTACGAGCAGTACTTC,CASILPSLGAEYSYEQYF
few,NA,TRBV6-1,TRBJ1-5,TGTGCCAGCAGGCCCGGGGACAAGGGACAGCCCCAGCATTTT,CASRPGDKGQPQHF
medium-sized,TRBD1,TRBV6-1,TRBJ2-7,TGTGCCATCAGGGACAGCCGCACCTACGAGCAGTACTTC,CAIRDSRTYEQYF
once,NA,TRBV6-2/TRBV6-3,TRBJ2-2,TGTGCCAGCCCTGGGAGGGGGCGAGGCGGGGAGCTGTTTTTT,CASPGRGRGGELFF
once,NA,TRBV20-1,TRBJ1-2,TGCAGTGCTAGACGAGGGATCCGGACACGAGCTAACTATGGCTACACCTTC,CSARRGIRTRANYGYTF
many,NA,TRBV6-1,TRBJ1-3,TGTGTCAGCGCGGGACACTCTGGAAACACCATATATTTT,CVSAGHSGNTIYF
NA,TRBD2,TRBV4-3,TRBJ2-6,TGCGCCAGCAGCCAAGAAGGGAGCGGGACCGGGGCCAACGTCCTGACTTTC,CASSQEGSGTGANVLTF
many,NA,TRBV5-1,TRBJ1-6,TGCGCCAGCACGGTGGAGACAGCCAATTCACCCCTCCACTTT,CASTVETANSPLHF
NA,NA,TRBV5-5,TRBJ1-5,TGTGCCAGCAGCTCCGGGACGGATACTAGCAATCAGTCCCAGCATTTT,CASSSGTDTSNQSQHF
many,NA,TRBV5-1,TRBJ2-1,TGCGCCAGCAGTTTTACTGACAGCGAGCAGTTCTTC,CASSFTDSEQFF
many,NA,TRBV6-1,TRBJ2-2,TGTGCCAGCAGTGTTTTCCTTAACACCGGGGAGCTGTTTTTT,CASSVFLNTGELFF
many,NA,TRBV5-1,TRBJ2-2,TGCGCCAGCAGCTTGGACCAGTTCACCGGGGAGCTGTTTTTT,CASSLDQFTGELFF
few,NA,TRBV27,TRBJ2-1,TGTGCCAGCAGTCTAAGACAGGCTTACAATGAGCAGTTCTTC,CASSLRQAYNEQFF
many,TRBD2,TRBV7-7,TRBJ2-5,TGTGCTAGCAGCTCCGGGGGACTAGCGGCAGAGACCCAGTACTTC,CASSSGGLAAETQYF
NA,NA,TRBV5-1,TRBJ2-7,TGCGCCAGCAGCAATATCGGCTACGAGCAGGACTTC,CASSNIGYEQDF
many,TRBD2,TRBV29-1,TRBJ2-1,TGCAGCGTTGGGGGACTAGCGGGAAATGAGCAGTTCTTC,CSVGGLAGNEQFF
many,TRBD2,TRBV9,TRBJ2-3,TGTGCCAGCAGCCCTAGACTAGCGACGGGCACAGATACGCAGTATTTT,CASSPRLATGTDTQYF
many,NA,TRBV20-1,TRBJ2-2,TGCAGTGCTAGGTCGGGAATCGGGGAGCTGTTTTTT,CSARSGIGELFF
many,NA,TRBV9,TRBJ2-1,TGTGCCAGCAGCGTGAACAATGAGCAGTTCTTC,CASSVNNEQFF